The sequence of this T cell receptor beta chain was determined in a study of blood T cells in healthy people across ages. Points from the study as a whole: Those diversity estimates obtained from one million T cells were thought to be underestimates.

The donors, all healthy, were Caucasians living in Russia, aged roughly 6 to 95. Researchers collected 9 to 10 milliliters of peripheral blood from every single donor. A J-beta primer mix and a sample-barcoded 5' primer were used in a second PCR of roughly 6 to 11 cycles. Tagging of each cDNA molecule was performed by a template-switch adaptor with 12 random nucleotides. TCRdb itself ran the 5' RACE reads through MiXCR, one entry per CDR3 protein. The sample shows hundreds of thousands of distinct CDR3 sequences, 58% of them seen only once. A word on this clonotype: The antigen is not known.

There are 18 residues in the CDR3. V was pared by 0 bases and J by 6 bases, with 11 bases of the junction left unmatched. The germline V gene has CDR1 LGHNA and CDR2 YNFKEQ. The sequence came from a man between 60 and 75 years old in good health. The chain has TRBV4-2 and TRBJ2-1; 10 bases are shared with TRBD2. Material for sequencing was blood. CDR3 region: CASSQDSSLAGLANEQFF. The CDR3 coding sequence is TGTGCCAGCAGCCAAGATAGCTCACTAGCGGGGCTGGCCAATGAGCAGTTCTTC.